This entry is about one T cell receptor (beta chain). Its antigen target is currently unknown. No base quality values were provided; no much bigger clone lies one nucleotide off. From the cysteine through the phenylalanine, the CDR3 covers 14 amino acids. Of all the DNA, just the CDR3 is kept, 42 bases in frame from base 1. V loses 5 bases of germline sequence and J loses 5 bases, and the interval between the two ends is 16 bases. As encoded in the germline V gene, CDR1 is SGHNT while CDR2 is YENEEA. The source of the sample is a study of clonality assessment in lymphoblastic leukemia listed by TCRdb under 2018. Library creation used PCR. Instrument used: Illumina MiSeq. TCRdb's own reprocessing of the public reads used fastp at Q25 and MiXCR and kept productive beta chains. Each record represents a unique CDR3 protein, reported with the most common genes and DNA among its rows. Counted in this sample were approximately 290 distinct CDR3 sequences; around 28% of them appeared once. The top ten constitute less than 25% of the sample.

This chain joins TRBV11-3 to TRBJ2-7, with the D call perhaps TRBD1 or TRBD2, each one matching 6 bases. This clonotype was obtained from a human donor with acute lymphoblastic leukemia. This receptor carries the CDR3 CASSLGGGINEQYF. The DNA sequence follows: TGTGCCAGCAGCCTTGGAGGGGGGATCAACGAGCAGTACTTC.